This T cell receptor beta chain was recorded in a study of technical replicates of blood from a few donors. The V segment lost 3 bases and the J segment 7 bases; nucleotides outside the gene matches: 16. The CDR3 has 17 residues. Germline V gives CDR1 SNHLY, CDR2 FYNNEI. Profiling relied on immunoSEQ multiplex PCR, and the TCRdb table lists in-frame clones only, not all of them. Here the sample spans tens of thousands of clones, 95% to 96% being singletons. Input material: T cells isolated from PBMCs. The TCR sequence derives from a human donor in good health. This chain links TRBV2 with TRBJ2-7; 9 bases fit TRBD2. The chain's CDR3 is CASSDALAGVLLEEQYF. The CDR3 nucleotides are TGTGCCAGCAGTGACGCCTTAGCGGGAGTGCTCCTTGAAGAGCAGTACTTC.